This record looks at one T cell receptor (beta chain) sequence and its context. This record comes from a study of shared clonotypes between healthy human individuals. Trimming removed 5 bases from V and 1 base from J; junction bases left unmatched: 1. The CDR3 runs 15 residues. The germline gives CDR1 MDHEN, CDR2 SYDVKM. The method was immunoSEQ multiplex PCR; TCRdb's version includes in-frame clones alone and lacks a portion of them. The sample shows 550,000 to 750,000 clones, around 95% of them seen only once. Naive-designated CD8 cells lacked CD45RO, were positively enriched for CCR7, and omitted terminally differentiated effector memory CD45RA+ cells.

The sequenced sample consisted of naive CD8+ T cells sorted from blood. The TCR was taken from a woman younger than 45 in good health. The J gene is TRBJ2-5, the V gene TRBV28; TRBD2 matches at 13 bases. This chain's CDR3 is CASSRTSGSQETQYF. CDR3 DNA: TGTGCCAGCAGTCGGACTAGCGGGAGCCAAGAGACCCAGTACTTC.